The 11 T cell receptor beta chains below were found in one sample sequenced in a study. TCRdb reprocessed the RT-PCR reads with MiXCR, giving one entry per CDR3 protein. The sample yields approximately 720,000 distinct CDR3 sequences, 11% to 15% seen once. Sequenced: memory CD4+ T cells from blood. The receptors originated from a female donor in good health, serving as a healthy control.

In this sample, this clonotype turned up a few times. The CDR3 region is CSAKGEVLNTEAFF. Here the CDR3 DNA reads TGCAGTGCAAAAGGTGAGGTGCTGAACACTGAAGCTTTCTTT. This chain connects TRBV20-1 to TRBJ1-1; D is unclear. Germline assignment: CDR1 DFQATT and CDR2 SNEGSKA (reference sequence). Trimming removed 6 bases from V and 0 bases from J, with 14 bases in between. This CDR3 comprises 14 residues.

The CDR3 sequence: CASSPGVLAGYNEQFF. The CDR3 DNA reads as TGCGCCAGCAGCCCGGGAGTGCTAGCGGGGTACAATGAGCAGTTCTTC. This chain connects TRBV5-1 to TRBJ2-1, with TRBD2 identical over 9 bases. The CDR3 consists of 16 residues. V shed 4 bases and J 4 bases; nucleotides not matched to a gene: 9. CDR1 is SGHRS and CDR2 is YFSETQ in the germline V gene.

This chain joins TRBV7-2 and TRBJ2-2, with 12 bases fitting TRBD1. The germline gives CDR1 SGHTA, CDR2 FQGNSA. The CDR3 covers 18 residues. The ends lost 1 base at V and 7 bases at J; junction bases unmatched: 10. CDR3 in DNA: TGTGCCAGCAGCTTAGTTCTGGTCGGGACAGGGGGCTACGGGGAGCTGTTTTTT. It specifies CASSLVLVGTGGYGELFF.

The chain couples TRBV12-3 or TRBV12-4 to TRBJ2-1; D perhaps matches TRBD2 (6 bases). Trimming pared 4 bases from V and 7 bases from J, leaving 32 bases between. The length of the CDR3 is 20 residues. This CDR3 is CASSWGTRTVAALVGNEQFF. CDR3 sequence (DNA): TGTGCCAGCAGTTGGGGGACGAGGACTGTAGCGGCCCTGGTGGGTAATGAGCAGTTCTTC.

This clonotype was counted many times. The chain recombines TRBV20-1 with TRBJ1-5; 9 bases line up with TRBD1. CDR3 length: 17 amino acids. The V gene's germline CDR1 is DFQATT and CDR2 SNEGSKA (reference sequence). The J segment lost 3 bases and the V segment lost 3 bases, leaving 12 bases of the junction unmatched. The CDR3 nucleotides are TGCAGTGCTAGGTCCGCGGGCTGGACAGGGGACAATCAGCCCCAGCATTTT. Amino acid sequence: CSARSAGWTGDNQPQHF.

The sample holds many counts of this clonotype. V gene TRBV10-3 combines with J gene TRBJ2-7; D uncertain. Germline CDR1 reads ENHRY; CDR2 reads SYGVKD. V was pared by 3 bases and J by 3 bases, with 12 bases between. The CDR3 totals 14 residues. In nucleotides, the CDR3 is TGTGCCATCAGTGACGGCAAAACCAACTACGAGCAGTACTTC. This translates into CAISDGKTNYEQYF.

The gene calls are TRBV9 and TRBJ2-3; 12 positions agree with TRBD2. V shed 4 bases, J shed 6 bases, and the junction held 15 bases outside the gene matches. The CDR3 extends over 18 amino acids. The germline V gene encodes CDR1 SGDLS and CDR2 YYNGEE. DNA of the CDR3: TGTGCCAGCAGCTCAGGGTCTTTACTAGCGGGGGGAGGGGATACGCAGTATTTT. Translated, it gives CASSSGSLLAGGGDTQYF.

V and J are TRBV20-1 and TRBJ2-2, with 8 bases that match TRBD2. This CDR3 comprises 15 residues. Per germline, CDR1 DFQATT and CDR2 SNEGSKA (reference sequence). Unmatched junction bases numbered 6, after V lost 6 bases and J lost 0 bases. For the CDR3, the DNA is TGCAGTGCGGCCCGGGGGGGAGCGAACACCGGGGAGCTGTTTTTT. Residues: CSAARGGANTGELFF.

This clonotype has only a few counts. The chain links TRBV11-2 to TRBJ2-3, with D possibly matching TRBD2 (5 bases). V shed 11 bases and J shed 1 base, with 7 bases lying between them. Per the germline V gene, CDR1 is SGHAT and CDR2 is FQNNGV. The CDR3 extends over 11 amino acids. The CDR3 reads CAAGGTDTQYF. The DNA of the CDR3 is TGTGCCGCCGGGGGCACAGATACGCAGTATTTT.

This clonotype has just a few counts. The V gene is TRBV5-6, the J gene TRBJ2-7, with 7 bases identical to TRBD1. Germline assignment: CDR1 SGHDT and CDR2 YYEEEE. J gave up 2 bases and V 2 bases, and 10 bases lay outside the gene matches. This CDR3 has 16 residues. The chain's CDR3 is CASSLDRTGSTYEQYF. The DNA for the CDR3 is TGTGCCAGCAGCTTAGATCGGACAGGTTCCACCTACGAGCAGTACTTC.

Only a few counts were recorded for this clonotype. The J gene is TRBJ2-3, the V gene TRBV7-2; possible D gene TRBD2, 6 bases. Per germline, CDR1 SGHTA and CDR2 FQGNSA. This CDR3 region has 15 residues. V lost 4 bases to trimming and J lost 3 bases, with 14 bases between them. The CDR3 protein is CASSYQSAGTDTQYF. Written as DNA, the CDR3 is TGTGCCAGCAGCTATCAATCGGCGGGGACAGATACGCAGTATTTT.